This TCR beta chain was sequenced during a study of blood T cell repertoires in COVID-19. Germline V gene lookup returns CDR1 MNHEY and CDR2 SVGAGI. Trimming removed 6 bases from V and 7 bases from J; junction bases left unmatched: 10. The CDR3 contains 14 residues. Measured with immunoSEQ multiplex PCR; TCRdb has only the in-frame clones, and not every one. The sample has approximately 70,000 clones, approximately 93% seen once. Specimen: peripheral blood. The sequence came from a man aged 45-65 years with COVID-19, enrolled during active disease. The J gene is TRBJ1-1, the V gene TRBV6-5; 8 bases map to TRBD1. The CDR3 is CASSPLSGGGEAFF. In DNA form, the CDR3 reads TGTGCCAGCAGCCCGCTCTCAGGGGGCGGTGAAGCTTTCTTT.